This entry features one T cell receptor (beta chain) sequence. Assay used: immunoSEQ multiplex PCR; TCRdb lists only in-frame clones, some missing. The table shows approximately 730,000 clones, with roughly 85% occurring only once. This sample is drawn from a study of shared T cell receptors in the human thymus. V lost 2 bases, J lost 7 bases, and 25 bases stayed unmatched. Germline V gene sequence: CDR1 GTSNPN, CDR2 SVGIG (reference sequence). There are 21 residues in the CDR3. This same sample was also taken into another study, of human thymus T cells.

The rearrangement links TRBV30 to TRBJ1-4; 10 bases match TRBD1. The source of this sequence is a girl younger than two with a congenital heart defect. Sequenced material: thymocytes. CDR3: CAWSLTRGMDRGRQSGEKLFF. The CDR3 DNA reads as TGTGCCTGGAGTCTCACCCGAGGGATGGACAGGGGGAGGCAGTCGGGTGAAAAACTGTTTTTT.